Following are 11 T cell receptor beta chains from one sample sequenced in a study of blood T cell repertoires in COVID-19. TCRdb keeps only in-frame clones here, not all; method: immunoSEQ multiplex PCR. The sample includes about 81,000 clones, roughly 88% of them seen just once. The sequenced sample consisted of peripheral blood. These receptors originate from a woman of 80 years or more with acute or convalescent COVID-19.

This clone appeared a single time. This rearrangement joins TRBV5-4 to TRBJ1-3; D gene unclear. The CDR3 has 14 residues. Trimming removed 4 bases from V and 0 bases from J, with 8 bases in between. The germline V gene has CDR1 SGHNT and CDR2 YYREEE (reference sequence). The CDR3 DNA reads as TGTGCCAGCAGCCCGGGATACTCTGGAAACACCATATATTTT. Translated: CASSPGYSGNTIYF.

The chain links TRBV3-1 (or the pseudogene TRBV3-2) to TRBJ2-5; a possible D gene is TRBD1 (5 bases). The CDR3 is made up of 15 amino acids. V shed 3 bases and J shed 5 bases, with 16 bases lying between them. From germline, CDR1 is LGHDT and CDR2 YNNKEL (reference sequence). CDR3 loop: CASSQTTVLGETQYF. CDR3 DNA: TGTGCCAGCAGCCAGACGACAGTACTTGGCGAGACCCAGTACTTC.

The genes are TRBV19 and TRBJ1-2; tentatively, D is TRBD1 (6 bases). The CDR3 contains 17 residues. Per germline, CDR1 LNHDA and CDR2 SQIVND (reference sequence). Trimming pared 9 bases from V and 2 bases from J, leaving 25 bases between. The CDR3 is CASANRARGGLNYGYTF. The CDR3 coding sequence is TGTGCCAGCGCAAATAGGGCCAGAGGGGGATTGAACTATGGCTACACCTTC.

The J gene is TRBJ2-1, the V gene TRBV3-1 (or the pseudogene TRBV3-2); no definite D call. CDR1 is LGHDT, CDR2 YNNKEL, per germline (reference sequence). There are 17 residues in the CDR3. With 2 bases removed from V and 0 bases from J, the gap between germline ends came to 14 bases. For the CDR3, the DNA is TGTGCCAGCAGCCAACGAGGCTTCTCCAGCTCCTACAATGAGCAGTTCTTC. Its translation: CASSQRGFSSSYNEQFF.

The chain recombines TRBV19 with TRBJ1-1, with 8 bases matching TRBD1. V shed 2 bases, J shed 1 base, and the junction held 9 bases outside the gene matches. The CDR3 has 17 residues. The germline gives CDR1 LNHDA, CDR2 SQIVND (reference sequence). The CDR3, as DNA: TGTGCCAGTAGTATAAGGTTGGGGACAGGAGAGAACACTGAAGCTTTCTTT. Encoded protein: CASSIRLGTGENTEAFF.

This chain links TRBV5-6 with TRBJ2-7; possible D gene TRBD1, 6 bases. Germline V lookup: CDR1 SGHDT, CDR2 YYEEEE. The CDR3 extends over 15 amino acids. With 2 bases removed from V and 2 bases from J, the gap between germline ends came to 14 bases. This CDR3 is CASSFSSGATYEQYF. The CDR3 DNA reads TGTGCCAGCAGCTTCTCTTCAGGGGCTACCTACGAGCAGTACTTC.

This clone was observed a single time. This chain connects TRBV19 to TRBJ1-5; the D is unclear. CDR1 and CDR2 (germline): LNHDA, SQIVND (reference sequence). The CDR3 loop spans 13 amino acids. Trimming took 3 bases from V and 2 from J, leaving 5 bases between them. The CDR3 spells CASSIGGNQPQHF. The DNA of the CDR3 is TGTGCCAGTAGTATCGGAGGCAATCAGCCCCAGCATTTT.

CDR3 nucleotides: TGCGCCAGCAGCCCCAGACTAGCGGGAGGGAGAGATACGCAGTATTTT. It encodes CASSPRLAGGRDTQYF. The J gene is TRBJ2-3, the V gene TRBV5-1; 14 nucleotides align to TRBD2. Germline-derived CDR1 and CDR2 are SGHRS and YFSETQ. With 4 bases clipped from V and 5 bases from J, the junction kept 6 bases outside the gene matches. The CDR3 loop spans 16 amino acids.

The rearrangement uses TRBV12-3 or TRBV12-4 and TRBJ2-3; D not certain. V was shortened by 8 bases and J by 3 bases, with 9 bases between the two germline ends. The CDR3 contains 12 residues. The CDR3 here is CASRPGTDTQYF. CDR3 DNA: TGTGCCAGCCGGCCCGGGACAGATACGCAGTATTTT.

The V and J genes are TRBV4-1 and TRBJ2-1; 8 positions agree with TRBD2. The CDR3 contains 15 residues. Germline assignment: CDR1 MGHRA and CDR2 YSYEKL. V trimming: 2 bases; J trimming: 12 bases; junction bases outside the gene matches: 12. CDR3 bases: TGCGCCAGCAGCCAACCGGGACTAGTGGGGTGGGGGCAGTTCTTC. Translated, it gives CASSQPGLVGWGQFF.

The chain carries TRBV30 and TRBJ1-4; 10 bases fit TRBD1. This CDR3 comprises 16 residues. V shed 0 bases, J shed 2 bases, and the junction held 3 bases outside the gene matches. CDR1 and CDR2 from the germline V gene are GTSNPN and SVGIG (reference sequence). This CDR3 reads CAWSVGDRGTNEKLFF. The CDR3 DNA follows: TGTGCCTGGAGTGTTGGGGACAGGGGTACTAATGAAAAACTGTTTTTT.